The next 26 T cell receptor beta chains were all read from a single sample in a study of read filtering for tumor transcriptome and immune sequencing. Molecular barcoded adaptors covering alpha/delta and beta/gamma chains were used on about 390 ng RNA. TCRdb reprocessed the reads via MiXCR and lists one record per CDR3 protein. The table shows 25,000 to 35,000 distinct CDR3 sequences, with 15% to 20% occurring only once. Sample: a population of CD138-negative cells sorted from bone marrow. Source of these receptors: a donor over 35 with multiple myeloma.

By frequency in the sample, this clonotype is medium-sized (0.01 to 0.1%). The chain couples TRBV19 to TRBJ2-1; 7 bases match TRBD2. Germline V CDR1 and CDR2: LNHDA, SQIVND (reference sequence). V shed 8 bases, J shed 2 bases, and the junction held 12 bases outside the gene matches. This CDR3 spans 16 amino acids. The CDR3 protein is CASGGFGGTPYNEQFF. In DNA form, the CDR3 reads TGTGCCAGTGGAGGTTTCGGGGGGACCCCCTACAATGAGCAGTTCTTC.

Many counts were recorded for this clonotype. The CDR3 sequence: CASSPTGNEQFF. DNA of the CDR3: TGTGCCAGCAGTCCGACGGGGAATGAGCAGTTCTTC. The rearrangement links TRBV28 to TRBJ2-1; D may be TRBD2 (5 bases). Per the germline V gene, CDR1 is MDHEN and CDR2 is SYDVKM. The ends were cut back, 5 bases at V and 7 bases at J, with 9 bases in the middle. CDR3 length: 12 amino acids.

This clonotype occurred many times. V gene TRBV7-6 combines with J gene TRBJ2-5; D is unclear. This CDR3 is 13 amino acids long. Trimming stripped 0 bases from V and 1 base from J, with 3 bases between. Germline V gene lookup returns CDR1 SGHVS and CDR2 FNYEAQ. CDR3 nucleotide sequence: TGTGCCAGCAGCTTAGCGCCCCAAGAGACCCAGTACTTC. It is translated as CASSLAPQETQYF.

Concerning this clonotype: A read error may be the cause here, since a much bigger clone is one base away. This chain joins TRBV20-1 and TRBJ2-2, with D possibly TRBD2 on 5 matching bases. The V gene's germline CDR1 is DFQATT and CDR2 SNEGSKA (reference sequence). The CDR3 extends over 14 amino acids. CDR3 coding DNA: TGCAGTGCTAGAGGGCAGGCGTGGACCGGGGAGCTGGTTTTT. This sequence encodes CSARGQAWTGELVF.

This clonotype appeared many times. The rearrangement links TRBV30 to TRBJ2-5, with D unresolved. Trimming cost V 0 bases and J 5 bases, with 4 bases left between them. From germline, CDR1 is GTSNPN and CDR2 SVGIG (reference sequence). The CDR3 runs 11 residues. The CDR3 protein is CAWSVHETQYF. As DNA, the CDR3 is TGTGCCTGGAGTGTACACGAGACCCAGTACTTC.

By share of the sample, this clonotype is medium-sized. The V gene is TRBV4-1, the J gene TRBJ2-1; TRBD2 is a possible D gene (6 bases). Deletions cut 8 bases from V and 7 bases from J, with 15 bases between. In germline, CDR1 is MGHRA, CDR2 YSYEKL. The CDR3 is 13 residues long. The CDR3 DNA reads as TGCGCCAGCGGGTCGTTCCTAGCGAATGAGCAGTTCTTC. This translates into CASGSFLANEQFF.

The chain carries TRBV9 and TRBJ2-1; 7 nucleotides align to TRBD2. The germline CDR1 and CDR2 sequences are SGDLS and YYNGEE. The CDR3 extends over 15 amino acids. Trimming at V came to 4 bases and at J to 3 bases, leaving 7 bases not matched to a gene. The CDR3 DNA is TGTGCCAGCAGCCCCATACTAGCGAGCTACAATGAGCAGTTCTTC. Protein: CASSPILASYNEQFF.

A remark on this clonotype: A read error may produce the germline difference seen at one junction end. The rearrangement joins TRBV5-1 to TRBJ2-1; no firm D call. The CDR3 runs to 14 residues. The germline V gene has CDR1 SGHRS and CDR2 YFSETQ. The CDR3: CASSRVVTYSEQFF. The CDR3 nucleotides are TGCGCCAGCAGTCGGGTCGTCACCTACAGTGAGCAGTTCTTC.

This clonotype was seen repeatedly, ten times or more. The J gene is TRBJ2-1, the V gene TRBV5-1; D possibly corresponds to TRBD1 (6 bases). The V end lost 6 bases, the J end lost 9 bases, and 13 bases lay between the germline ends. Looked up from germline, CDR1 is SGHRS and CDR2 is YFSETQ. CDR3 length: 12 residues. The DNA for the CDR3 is TGCGCCAGCACCCTTTTAGGGGGTGAGCAGTTCTTC. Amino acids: CASTLLGGEQFF.

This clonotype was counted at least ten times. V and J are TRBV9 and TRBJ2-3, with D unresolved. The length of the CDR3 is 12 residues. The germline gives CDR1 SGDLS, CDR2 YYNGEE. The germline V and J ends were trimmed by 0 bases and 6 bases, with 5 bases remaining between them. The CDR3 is CASSVEVDTQYF. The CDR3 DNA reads TGTGCCAGCAGCGTAGAGGTGGATACGCAGTATTTT.

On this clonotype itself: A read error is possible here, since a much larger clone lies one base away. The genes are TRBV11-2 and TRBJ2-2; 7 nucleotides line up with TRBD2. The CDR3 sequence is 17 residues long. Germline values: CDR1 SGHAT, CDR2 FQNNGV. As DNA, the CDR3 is TGTTCCAGCAGCTTAGACCCTTCCCAGCGGGAAGCCGGGGAGCTGTTTTTT. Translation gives CSSSLDPSQREAGELFF.

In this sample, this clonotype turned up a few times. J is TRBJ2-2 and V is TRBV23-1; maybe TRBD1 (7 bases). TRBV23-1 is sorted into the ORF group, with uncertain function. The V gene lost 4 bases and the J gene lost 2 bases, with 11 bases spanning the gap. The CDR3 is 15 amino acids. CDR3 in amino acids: CASSPQGGNTGELFF. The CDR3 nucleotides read TGCGCCAGCAGTCCTCAGGGGGGCAACACCGGGGAGCTGTTTTTT.

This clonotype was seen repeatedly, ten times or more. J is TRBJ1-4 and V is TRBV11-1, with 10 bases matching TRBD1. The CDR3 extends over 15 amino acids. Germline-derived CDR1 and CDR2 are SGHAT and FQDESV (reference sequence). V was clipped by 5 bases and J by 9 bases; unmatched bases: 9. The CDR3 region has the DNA TGTGCCAGCAGCCCGCCGGGACAGGGGAAACAAAAACTGTTTTTT. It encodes CASSPPGQGKQKLFF.

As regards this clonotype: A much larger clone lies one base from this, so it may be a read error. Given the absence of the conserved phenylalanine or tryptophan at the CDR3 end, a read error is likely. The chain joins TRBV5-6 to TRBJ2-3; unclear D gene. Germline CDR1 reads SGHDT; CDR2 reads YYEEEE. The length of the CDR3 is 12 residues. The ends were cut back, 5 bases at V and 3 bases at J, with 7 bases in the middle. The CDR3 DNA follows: TGTGCCAGCAGGTTCCGGACAGATACGCAGTATTCT. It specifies CASRFRTDTQYS.

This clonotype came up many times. In DNA, the CDR3 is TGCAGCGTTGAAGATCGGGAGACAGTTGAAGCTTTCTTT. Translation: CSVEDRETVEAFF. The chain recombines TRBV29-1 with TRBJ1-1, with D perhaps TRBD1 (5 bases). V was pared by 0 bases and J by 7 bases, with 12 bases between. This CDR3 has 13 amino acids. Germline V gene lookup returns CDR1 SQVTM and CDR2 ANQGSEA.

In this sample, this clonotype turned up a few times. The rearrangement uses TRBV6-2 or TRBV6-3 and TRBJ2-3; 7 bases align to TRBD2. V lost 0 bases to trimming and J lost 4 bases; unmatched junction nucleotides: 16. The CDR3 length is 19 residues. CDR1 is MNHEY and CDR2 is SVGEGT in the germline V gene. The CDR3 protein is CASSYSGRVGSTSADTQYF. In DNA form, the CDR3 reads TGTGCCAGCAGTTACTCGGGGAGGGTGGGCTCGACTTCCGCAGATACGCAGTATTTT.

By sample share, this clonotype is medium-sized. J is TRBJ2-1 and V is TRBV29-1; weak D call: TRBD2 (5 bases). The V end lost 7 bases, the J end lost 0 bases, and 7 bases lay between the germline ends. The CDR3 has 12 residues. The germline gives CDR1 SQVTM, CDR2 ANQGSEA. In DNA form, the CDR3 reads TGCAGCGCGGGGAGCTCCTACAATGAGCAGTTCTTC. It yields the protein CSAGSSYNEQFF.

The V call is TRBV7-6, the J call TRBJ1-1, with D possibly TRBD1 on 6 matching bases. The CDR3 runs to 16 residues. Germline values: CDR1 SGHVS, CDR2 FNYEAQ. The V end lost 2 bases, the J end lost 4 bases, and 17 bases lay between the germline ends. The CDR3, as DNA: TGTGCCAGCAGCTTATATGGACAGCCCCAGGGCACTGAAGCTTTCTTT. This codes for CASSLYGQPQGTEAFF.

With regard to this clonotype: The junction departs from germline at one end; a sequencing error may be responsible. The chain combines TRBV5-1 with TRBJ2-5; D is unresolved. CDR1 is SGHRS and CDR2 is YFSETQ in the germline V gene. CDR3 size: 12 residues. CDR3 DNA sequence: TGCACCAGCAGTGTGGGCCAAGAGACCCAGTACTTC. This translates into CTSSVGQETQYF.

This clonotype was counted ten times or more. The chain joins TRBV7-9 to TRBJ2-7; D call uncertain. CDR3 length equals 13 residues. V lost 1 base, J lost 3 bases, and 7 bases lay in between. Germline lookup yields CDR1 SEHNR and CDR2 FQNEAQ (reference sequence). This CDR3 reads CASSLETSYEQYF. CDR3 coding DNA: TGTGCCAGCAGCTTAGAAACAAGCTACGAGCAGTACTTC.

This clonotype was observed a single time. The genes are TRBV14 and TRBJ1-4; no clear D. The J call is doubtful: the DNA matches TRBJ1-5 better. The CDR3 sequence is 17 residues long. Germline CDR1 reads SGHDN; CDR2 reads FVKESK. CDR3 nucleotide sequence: TGTGCCAGCAGCCAAGACCCAGCGGGGTCTAGCACAGACACGCAGCATTTT. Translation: CASSQDPAGSSTDTQHF.

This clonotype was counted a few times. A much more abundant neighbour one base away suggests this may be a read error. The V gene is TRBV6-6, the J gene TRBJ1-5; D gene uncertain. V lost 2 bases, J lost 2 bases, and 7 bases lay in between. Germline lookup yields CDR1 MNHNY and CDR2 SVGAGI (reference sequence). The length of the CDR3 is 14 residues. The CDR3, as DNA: TGTGCCAGCAGTTACCGGCGGGGCAATCAGCCCCAGCATTTT. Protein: CASSYRRGNQPQHF.

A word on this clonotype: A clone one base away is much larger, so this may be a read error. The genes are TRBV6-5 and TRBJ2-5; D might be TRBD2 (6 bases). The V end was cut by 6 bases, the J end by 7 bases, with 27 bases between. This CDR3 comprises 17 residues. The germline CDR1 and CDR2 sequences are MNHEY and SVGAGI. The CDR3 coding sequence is TGTGCCAGCAGGGACCTCTATGAAAGCGGAGTGGGAGGGACCCAGTACTTC. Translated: CASRDLYESGVGGTQYF.

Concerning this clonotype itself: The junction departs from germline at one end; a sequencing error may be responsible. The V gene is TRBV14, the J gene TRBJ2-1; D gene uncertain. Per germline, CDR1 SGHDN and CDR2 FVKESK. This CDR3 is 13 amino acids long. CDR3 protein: CTSSHDHLDSKLF. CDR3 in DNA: TGTACCAGCAGCCATGATCACTTAGACTCCAAACTCTTC.

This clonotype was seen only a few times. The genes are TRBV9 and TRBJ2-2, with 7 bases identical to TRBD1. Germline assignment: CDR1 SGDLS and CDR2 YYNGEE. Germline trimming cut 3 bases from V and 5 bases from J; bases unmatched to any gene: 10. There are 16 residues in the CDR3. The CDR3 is CASSARTGVGTGELFF. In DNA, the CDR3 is TGTGCCAGCAGCGCCAGAACAGGGGTCGGGACCGGGGAGCTGTTTTTT.

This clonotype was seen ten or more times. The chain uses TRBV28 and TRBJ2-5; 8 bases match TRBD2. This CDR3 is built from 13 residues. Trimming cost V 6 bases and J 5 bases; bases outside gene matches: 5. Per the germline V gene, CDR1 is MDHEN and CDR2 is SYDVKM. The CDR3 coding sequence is TGTGCCAGCAGCGGGACTAGATTGGAGACCCAGTACTTC. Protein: CASSGTRLETQYF.